The 16 T cell receptor beta chains listed next were all sequenced from one sample in a study of cytomegalovirus exposure and HLA in healthy donors. Primers for the PCR totalled 60 Vbeta and 13 Jbeta. Only in-frame clones appear in the TCRdb table, and some are missing; sequencing was by immunoSEQ multiplex PCR. The data show about 190,000 clones, more than 75% seen once. Sequencing was done on a sample of PBMCs. The origin of the receptors is a man aged 25 to 45 in good health and CMV-seronegative.

The DNA of the CDR3 is TGTGCCAGCAGCCCGGGACAGAGGACTGAAGCTTTCTTT. This encodes CASSPGQRTEAFF. This chain links TRBV9 with TRBJ1-1; 7 nucleotides line up with TRBD1. This CDR3 comprises 13 residues. Germline V gene data show CDR1 as SGDLS and CDR2 as YYNGEE. J was trimmed by 5 bases and V by 4 bases; bases with no gene match: 5.

The J gene is TRBJ2-4, the V gene TRBV12-5, with D perhaps TRBD2 (6 bases). The CDR3 covers 14 residues. Trimming shortened V by 3 bases and J by 0 bases, and 6 bases separated the two germline ends. The germline V gene encodes CDR1 LGHNT and CDR2 FRNRAP. The CDR3 DNA is TGTGCTAGTGGTTTAGCGGGAGCCAAAAACATTCAGTACTTC. It encodes CASGLAGAKNIQYF.

The chain employs TRBV5-4 and TRBJ2-5; TRBD1 aligns across 7 bases. The DNA end lines up better with TRBJ2-7; the J call may be wrong. The germline V gene has CDR1 SGHNT and CDR2 YYREEE (reference sequence). The CDR3 is 15 residues long. CDR3 in amino acids: CASREAGTEAYEQYF. For the CDR3, the DNA is TGTGCCAGCAGAGAAGCCGGGACAGAAGCCTACGAGCAGTACTTC.

The chain combines TRBV18 with TRBJ2-7, with 7 positions matching TRBD1. Trimming took 6 bases from V and 2 from J; bases not matched to a gene: 10. Germline loops: CDR1 KGHSH, CDR2 LQKENI. The CDR3 is 15 residues long. CDR3 in amino acids: CASSYRDSLTYEQYF. CDR3 nucleotide sequence: TGTGCCAGCTCGTACCGGGACAGTCTCACCTACGAGCAGTACTTC.

This sequence joins TRBV7-2 and TRBJ2-1; TRBD1 is a possible D gene (5 bases). Germline CDR1 reads SGHTA; CDR2 reads FQGNSA. This CDR3 is 13 amino acids long. The V and J ends lost 1 base and 13 bases respectively, with 14 bases between them. The CDR3 spells CASSLGGRSAQFF. The CDR3 DNA is TGTGCCAGCAGCTTAGGGGGCCGCTCGGCCCAGTTCTTC.

The chain combines TRBV18 with TRBJ1-2, with 11 bases matching TRBD1. The germline gives CDR1 KGHSH, CDR2 LQKENI. The CDR3 spans 16 residues. V dropped 5 bases and J dropped 3; count of bases not matched to a gene: 8. The CDR3 DNA reads TGTGCCAGCTCATCCGGGACAGGGGGAGCAGACTATGGCTACACCTTC. This sequence encodes CASSSGTGGADYGYTF. The variable domain in full, completed from reference TRBV18 and TRBJ1-2, reads NAGVMQNPRHLVRRRGQEARLRCSPMKGHSHVYWYRQLPEEGLKFMVYLQKENIIDESGMPKERFSAEFPKEGPSILRIQQVVRGDSAAYFCASSSGTGGADYGYTFGSGTRLTVV.

The chain employs TRBV11-2 and TRBJ2-1; possible D gene TRBD1, 6 bases. Germline V gene lookup returns CDR1 SGHAT and CDR2 FQNNGV. There are 16 residues in the CDR3. Trimming stripped 5 bases from V and 4 bases from J, with 18 bases between. Written as DNA, the CDR3 is TGTGCCAGCAGCCCCCCCGGGCAAGGACAGTACAATGAGCAGTTCTTC. Amino acid sequence: CASSPPGQGQYNEQFF.

This chain uses TRBV19 with TRBJ1-5; D gene uncertain. The ends were cut back, 3 bases at V and 11 bases at J, with 14 bases in the middle. Germline-derived CDR1 and CDR2 are LNHDA and SQIVND (reference sequence). This CDR3 comprises 13 residues. CDR3 loop: CASSIRSGQTQHF. CDR3 DNA sequence: TGTGCCAGTAGTATCCGTAGTGGGCAGACCCAGCATTTT. The full variable domain, in which reference TRBV19 and TRBJ1-5 provide the parts outside the CDR3, is DGGITQSPKYLFRKEGQNVTLSCEQNLNHDAMYWYRQDPGQGLRLIYYSQIVNDFQKGDIAEGYSVSREKKESFPLTVTSAQKNPTAFYLCASSIRSGQTQHFGDGTRLSIL.

In this sample, this clone turned up a few times. The CDR3 bases are TGTGCCAGCAGCGCGGGGGCTGGCACCGGGGAGCTGTTTTTT. This translates into CASSAGAGTGELFF. The chain joins TRBV27 to TRBJ2-2, with D possibly TRBD2 on 7 matching bases. CDR1 and CDR2 from the germline V gene are MNHEY and SMNVEV (reference sequence). There are 14 residues in the CDR3. The V end lost 6 bases, the J end lost 4 bases, and 12 bases lay between the germline ends.

The chain recombines TRBV18 with TRBJ1-2, with D uncertain. This CDR3 has 13 residues. V was shortened by 0 bases and J by 6 bases, with 8 bases between the two germline ends. Germline lookup yields CDR1 KGHSH and CDR2 LQKENI. CDR3 protein: CASSPPGSNGYTF. The CDR3 DNA reads TGTGCCAGCTCACCACCGGGCAGCAATGGCTACACCTTC.

This sequence joins TRBV4-2 and TRBJ2-2, with 9 bases lining up with TRBD2. The CDR3 is 20 amino acids. Germline lookup yields CDR1 LGHNA and CDR2 YNFKEQ. V lost 3 bases to trimming and J lost 9 bases; unmatched junction nucleotides: 23. CDR3 coding DNA: TGTGCCAGCAGCCAGCTGCCCGGGACTAGCTCCATCAAACACCGTTGGGAGCTGTTTTTT. Encoded protein: CASSQLPGTSSIKHRWELFF.

This chain links TRBV21-1 with TRBJ2-2; TRBD1, as called in the table, went unchecked against the DNA. TRBV21-1 is a recognized pseudogene. This CDR3 is 14 amino acids long. CDR3 bases: TGTGCCAGCAGCAAAGGTGGGCACACCGGGGAGCTGTTTTTT. Its protein product is CASSKGGHTGELFF.

To note about this clone: Because it lacks the conserved phenylalanine or tryptophan at the end, this CDR3 is likely a read error. Because the CDR3's place on the DNA is in doubt, the DNA is left out and the CDR3 is given as listed by TCRdb. This chain joins TRBV15 and TRBJ1-5. Germline V gene data show CDR1 as LNHNV and CDR2 as YYDKDF (reference sequence). The CDR3 is 9 amino acids long, termini counted. This CDR3 is CATSSRGSL.

The chain combines TRBV18 with TRBJ2-2, with a weak D call TRBD2 (6 bases). Looked up from germline, CDR1 is KGHSH and CDR2 is LQKENI. The CDR3 runs 15 residues. V lost 4 bases and J 3 bases, leaving 12 bases between the germline ends. The CDR3 nucleotides read TGTGCCAGCTCACGTGACGGGAGTGACACCGGGGAGCTGTTTTTT. Protein: CASSRDGSDTGELFF.

The chain employs TRBV4-3 and TRBJ2-1, with TRBD2 matching over 14 bases. This CDR3 spans 17 amino acids. The V segment lost 8 bases and the J segment 5 bases; nucleotides outside the gene matches: 11. Per the germline V gene, CDR1 is LGHNA and CDR2 is YSLEER. CDR3 sequence (DNA): TGCGCCAGCGGCTCGGCGGGACTAGCGGGGGATAACAATGAGCAGTTCTTC. Translating gives CASGSAGLAGDNNEQFF.

The chain is built from TRBV5-1 and TRBJ2-5; 15 bases are shared with TRBD2. Per germline, CDR1 SGHRS and CDR2 YFSETQ. The trim removed 3 bases at V and 4 bases at J, leaving 7 bases unmatched. The CDR3 has 17 residues. In DNA form, the CDR3 reads TGCGCCAGCAGCTACGGACTAGCGGGGGGGCTAGGAGAGACCCAGTACTTC. It specifies CASSYGLAGGLGETQYF.